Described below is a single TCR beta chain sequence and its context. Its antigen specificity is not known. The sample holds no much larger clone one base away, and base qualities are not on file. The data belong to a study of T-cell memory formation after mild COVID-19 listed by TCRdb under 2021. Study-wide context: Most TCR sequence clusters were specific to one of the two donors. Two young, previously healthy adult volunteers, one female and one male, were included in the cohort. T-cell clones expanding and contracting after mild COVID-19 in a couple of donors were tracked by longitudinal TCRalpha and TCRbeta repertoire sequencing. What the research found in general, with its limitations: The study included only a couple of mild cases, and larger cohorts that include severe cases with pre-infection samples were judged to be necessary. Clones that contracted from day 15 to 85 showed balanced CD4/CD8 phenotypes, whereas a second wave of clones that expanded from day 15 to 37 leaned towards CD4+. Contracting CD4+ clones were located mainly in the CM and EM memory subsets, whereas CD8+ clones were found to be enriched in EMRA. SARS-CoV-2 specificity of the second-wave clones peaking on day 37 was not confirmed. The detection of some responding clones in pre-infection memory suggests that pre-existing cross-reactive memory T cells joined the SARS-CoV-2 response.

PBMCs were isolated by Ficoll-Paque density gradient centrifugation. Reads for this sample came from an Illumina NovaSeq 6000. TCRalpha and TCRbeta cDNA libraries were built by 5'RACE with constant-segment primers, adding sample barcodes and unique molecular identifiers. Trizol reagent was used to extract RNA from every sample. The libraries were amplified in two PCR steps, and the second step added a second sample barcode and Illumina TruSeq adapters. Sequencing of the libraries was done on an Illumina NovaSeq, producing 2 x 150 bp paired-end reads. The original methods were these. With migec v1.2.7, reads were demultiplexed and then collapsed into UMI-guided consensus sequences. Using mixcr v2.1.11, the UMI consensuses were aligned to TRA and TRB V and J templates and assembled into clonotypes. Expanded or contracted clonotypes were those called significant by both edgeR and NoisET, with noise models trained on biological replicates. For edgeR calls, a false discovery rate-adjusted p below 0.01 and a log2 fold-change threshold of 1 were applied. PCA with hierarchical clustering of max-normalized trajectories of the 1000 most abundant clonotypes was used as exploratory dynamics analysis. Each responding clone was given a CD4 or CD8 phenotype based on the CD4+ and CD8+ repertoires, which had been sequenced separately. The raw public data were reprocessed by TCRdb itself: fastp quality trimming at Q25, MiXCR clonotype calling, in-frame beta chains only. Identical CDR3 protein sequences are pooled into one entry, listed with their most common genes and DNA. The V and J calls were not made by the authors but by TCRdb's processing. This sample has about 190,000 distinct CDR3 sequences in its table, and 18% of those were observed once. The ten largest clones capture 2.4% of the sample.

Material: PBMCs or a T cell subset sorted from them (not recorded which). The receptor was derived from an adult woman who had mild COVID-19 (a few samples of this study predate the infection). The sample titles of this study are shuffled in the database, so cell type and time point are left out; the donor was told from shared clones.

The DNA reads TGTGCCAGCAGCACGAGCAGGACAGGGGGCTACGAGCAGTACTTC. Its translation is CASSTSRTGGYEQYF. The V and J genes are TRBV12-3 or TRBV12-4 and TRBJ2-7, with 10 bases matching TRBD1. Reading from cysteine to phenylalanine, the CDR3 counts 15 amino acids. The entry retains the CDR3 DNA only, 45 bases that are in frame from base 1. Trimming takes 6 bases off V and 3 bases off J; junction bases not matched to a gene: 8.